The clone carrying this T cell receptor beta chain came up a few times. CDR1 is SGHDT and CDR2 is YYEEEE in the germline V gene. Trimming at V came to 2 bases and at J to 8 bases, leaving 8 bases not matched to a gene. CDR3 length: 15 amino acids. Using immunoSEQ multiplex PCR, the repertoire was profiled, and TCRdb retains in-frame clones only, with some absent. Seen here are 170,000 or so clones, 75% to 95% observed once, and the top ten hold around 2%. This sample was taken from a study of control samples from healthy donors and cancer patients. This clonotype was sampled from a woman aged 40 to 55 in good health. The chain uses TRBV5-6 and TRBJ2-1; TRBD1 aligns across 9 bases. The sample consisted of blood. CDR3 in DNA: TGTGCCAGCAGCTTCGTACAGGGGGCGAGTGATGAGCAGTTCTTC. This sequence encodes CASSFVQGASDEQFF. Combining the CDR3 with reference TRBV5-6 and TRBJ2-1 gives the whole variable domain DAGVTQSPTHLIKTRGQQVTLRCSPKSGHDTVSWYQQALGQGPQFIFQYYEEEERQRGNFPDRFSGHQFPNYSSELNVNALLLGDSALYLCASSFVQGASDEQFFGPGTRLTVL.